The 27 T cell receptor beta chains below all came from one sample that was sequenced in a study of blood T cell repertoires in COVID-19. Clones were read by immunoSEQ multiplex PCR, and TCRdb kept only the in-frame ones, dropping some. The sample shows 95,000 to 110,000 clones, more than 70% of them seen only once. Specimen: peripheral blood. Receptor source: a woman at least 80 years old in a cohort sampled during active COVID-19.

This chain links TRBV10-3 with TRBJ2-7, with 7 nucleotides matching TRBD1. The germline V gene encodes CDR1 ENHRY and CDR2 SYGVKD. V was pared by 0 bases and J by 6 bases, with 14 bases of the junction left unmatched. This CDR3 has 17 residues. The CDR3 sequence: CAISESGWGTVTFEQYF. The CDR3 DNA reads as TGTGCCATCAGTGAGTCTGGGTGGGGGACAGTAACGTTCGAGCAGTACTTC.

The CDR3 here is CASSLALEQYF. The CDR3 DNA reads as TGTGCCAGCAGCTTAGCACTTGAGCAGTACTTC. The chain carries TRBV11-2 and TRBJ2-7; D gene unclear. Trimming shortened V by 1 base and J by 7 bases, and 5 bases separated the two germline ends. Germline V gene lookup returns CDR1 SGHAT and CDR2 FQNNGV. CDR3 length: 11 residues.

The chain joins TRBV5-4 to TRBJ2-7; 11 nucleotides match TRBD2. The V and J ends lost 3 bases and 2 bases, in that order; junction bases with no gene match: 4. Germline V gene sequence: CDR1 SGHNT, CDR2 YYREEE (reference sequence). The CDR3 has 15 residues. The CDR3 is CASSSRLAGTYEQYF. CDR3 coding DNA: TGTGCCAGCAGCTCCCGACTAGCGGGAACCTACGAGCAGTACTTC.

This rearrangement joins TRBV28 to TRBJ1-6; a weak D match, TRBD1 (6 bases). CDR3 size: 15 residues. The V and J ends lost 4 bases and 7 bases respectively, with 14 bases between them. CDR1 and CDR2 from the germline V gene are MDHEN and SYDVKM. The CDR3 DNA reads as TGTGCCAGCAGTTCATCGGGAGGGGGGAATTCACCCCTCCACTTT. Protein: CASSSSGGGNSPLHF.

This clone has just one count. This chain joins TRBV4-2 and TRBJ2-3; D is uncertain. Germline-derived CDR1 and CDR2 are LGHNA and YNFKEQ. Between the trimmed V and J ends, which lost 0 bases and 6 bases, there was a span of 16 bases. This CDR3 is built from 16 residues. CDR3 sequence (DNA): TGTGCCAGCAGCCAAGAGAGGCTCCCCCCCACTGATACGCAGTATTTT. Protein: CASSQERLPPTDTQYF.

This chain joins TRBV30 and TRBJ2-5; D is unclear. CDR3 length: 14 residues. Germline V gene data show CDR1 as GTSNPN and CDR2 as SVGIG (reference sequence). V was trimmed by 2 bases and J by 5 bases, leaving 15 bases between them. The CDR3 coding sequence is TGTGCCTGGAGTTGGTCCACTCCACGGGAGACCCAGTACTTC. This translates into CAWSWSTPRETQYF.

The chain is built from TRBV5-4 and TRBJ2-1; the D gene is possibly TRBD2 (7 bases). This CDR3 spans 17 amino acids. Germline loops: CDR1 SGHNT, CDR2 YYREEE (reference sequence). V lost 4 bases and J 0 bases, leaving 17 bases between the germline ends. The CDR3 protein is CASSHSGGLNSYNEQFF. The CDR3 nucleotides read TGTGCCAGCAGCCACTCGGGGGGCCTTAACTCCTACAATGAGCAGTTCTTC.

The V and J genes are TRBV11-3 and TRBJ2-3; D not resolved. Germline V CDR1 and CDR2: SGHNT, YENEEA. V lost 1 base, J lost 3 bases, and 5 bases lay in between. This CDR3 has 13 amino acids. CDR3 coding DNA: TGTGCCAGCAGCTTAGTTAGAACAGATACGCAGTATTTT. The encoded protein is CASSLVRTDTQYF.

The chain joins TRBV29-1 to TRBJ2-5, with 11 positions matching TRBD1. Germline CDR1 reads SQVTM; CDR2 reads ANQGSEA. Germline trimming cut 6 bases from V and 5 bases from J; bases unmatched to any gene: 8. The CDR3 extends over 14 amino acids. The CDR3 coding sequence is TGCAGCGTGGACAGGGGGCAGAACTGGGAGACCCAGTACTTC. This codes for CSVDRGQNWETQYF.

The chain combines TRBV3-1 (or the pseudogene TRBV3-2) with TRBJ1-1; possibly TRBD1 for D (5 bases). With 4 bases removed from V and 4 bases from J, the gap between germline ends came to 13 bases. CDR3 length: 14 amino acids. Germline CDR1 is LGHDT and CDR2 is YNNKEL (reference sequence). CDR3 sequence (DNA): TGTGCCAGCAGCCCACCCTCCGGGGGCACTGAAGCTTTCTTT. Translation gives CASSPPSGGTEAFF.

The V call is TRBV28, the J call TRBJ2-7, with TRBD2 matching over 7 bases. Germline values: CDR1 MDHEN, CDR2 SYDVKM. Germline trimming cut 4 bases from V and 4 bases from J; bases unmatched to any gene: 7. This CDR3 contains 14 residues. CDR3 in DNA: TGTGCCAGCAGTTCCACTAGCGTCCGATACGAGCAGTACTTC. Protein: CASSSTSVRYEQYF.

This clone showed up just once. The V and J genes are TRBV6-5 and TRBJ1-5; TRBD1 might be the D (5 bases). The germline V and J ends were trimmed by 9 bases and 7 bases, with 16 bases remaining between them. The CDR3 covers 13 residues. Germline CDR1 and CDR2: MNHEY and SVGAGI. CDR3 loop: CASRFSRGQPQHF. The CDR3 DNA is TGTGCCAGTCGATTTTCTCGGGGGCAGCCCCAGCATTTT.

The chain joins TRBV18 to TRBJ1-4, with D possibly TRBD1 on 5 matching bases. This CDR3 is built from 13 residues. Germline-derived CDR1 and CDR2 are KGHSH and LQKENI. The V gene lost 8 bases and the J gene lost 3 bases, with 10 bases spanning the gap. For the CDR3, the DNA is TGTGCCAGCGCACAGGACTCTAATGAAAAACTGTTTTTT. The encoded protein is CASAQDSNEKLFF.

The chain has TRBV11-2 and TRBJ1-6; no reliable D call. V lost 0 bases to trimming and J lost 1 base, with 7 bases between them. There are 16 residues in the CDR3. Per germline, CDR1 SGHAT and CDR2 FQNNGV. The CDR3 sequence is CASSLDQRSYNSPLHF. The CDR3 bases are TGTGCCAGCAGCTTAGATCAGAGGTCCTATAATTCACCCCTCCACTTT. Variable domain in full (rest from reference TRBV11-2 and TRBJ1-6): EAGVAQSPRYKIIEKRQSVAFWCNPISGHATLYWYQQILGQGPKLLIQFQNNGVVDDSQLPKDRFSAERLKGVDSTLKIQPAKLEDSAVYLCASSLDQRSYNSPLHFGNGTRLTVT.

V gene TRBV9 combines with J gene TRBJ2-1, with 9 bases aligning to TRBD2. With V trimmed by 0 bases and J by 8 bases, 9 bases remained unmatched. Germline CDR1 reads SGDLS; CDR2 reads YYNGEE. The CDR3 contains 16 residues. CDR3 amino acids: CASSVGSSGSPHEQFF. CDR3 bases: TGTGCCAGCAGCGTAGGTAGTAGCGGGAGTCCCCATGAGCAGTTCTTC.

The chain combines TRBV6-5 with TRBJ2-7; 8 bases are shared with TRBD1. This CDR3 is 13 amino acids long. Unmatched junction bases numbered 4, after V lost 6 bases and J lost 3 bases. Germline CDR1 reads MNHEY; CDR2 reads SVGAGI. This CDR3 is CASRQTGGYEQYF. The CDR3 region has the DNA TGTGCCAGCAGGCAAACAGGGGGCTACGAGCAGTACTTC.

The chain joins TRBV4-2 to TRBJ1-1, with D maybe TRBD1 (6 bases). CDR1 and CDR2 (germline): LGHNA, YNFKEQ. Deletions cut 4 bases from V and 3 bases from J, with 15 bases between. The CDR3 totals 15 residues. The CDR3 loop reads CASSPDAGADTEAFF. The CDR3 DNA is TGTGCCAGCAGCCCAGATGCAGGGGCGGACACTGAAGCTTTCTTT.

The chain links TRBV19 to TRBJ2-1, with D perhaps TRBD1 (6 bases). The germline gives CDR1 LNHDA, CDR2 SQIVND (reference sequence). The CDR3 has 15 amino acids. Trimming removed 2 bases at V and 1 base at J, with 9 bases between. Written as DNA, the CDR3 is TGTGCCAGTAGTATAAGCGGACAGTCCTACAATGAGCAGTTCTTC. Translated: CASSISGQSYNEQFF.

The gene calls are TRBV6-5 and TRBJ1-1; weak D call: TRBD1 (6 bases). The CDR3 contains 13 residues. Between the trimmed V and J ends, which lost 6 bases and 1 base, there was a span of 9 bases. The germline V gene encodes CDR1 MNHEY and CDR2 SVGAGI. CDR3 protein: CASRGTSNTEAFF. CDR3 bases: TGTGCCAGCAGGGGGACATCGAACACTGAAGCTTTCTTT.

V and J are TRBV28 and TRBJ1-4; TRBD1 is a possible D gene (6 bases). Germline V gene sequence: CDR1 MDHEN, CDR2 SYDVKM. The CDR3 has 15 residues. Deletions cut 7 bases from V and 5 bases from J, with 17 bases between. This chain's CDR3 is CASIGGGTRNEKLFF. The CDR3 DNA follows: TGTGCCAGCATCGGGGGGGGGACAAGGAATGAAAAACTGTTTTTT.

The J gene is TRBJ2-1, the V gene TRBV19; maybe TRBD2 (7 bases). The V end was cut by 11 bases, the J end by 3 bases, with 20 bases between. CDR1 is LNHDA, CDR2 SQIVND, per germline (reference sequence). The CDR3 contains 15 residues. The CDR3 loop is CASGEGVSIYNEQFF. CDR3 coding DNA: TGTGCCTCGGGGGAGGGGGTGAGCATCTACAATGAGCAGTTCTTC. The full variable domain, with the rest looked up from reference TRBV19 and TRBJ2-1, is DGGITQSPKYLFRKEGQNVTLSCEQNLNHDAMYWYRQDPGQGLRLIYYSQIVNDFQKGDIAEGYSVSREKKESFPLTVTSAQKNPTAFYLCASGEGVSIYNEQFFGPGTRLTVL.

The chain is built from TRBV18 and TRBJ2-1; 11 nucleotides agree with TRBD2. CDR1 KGHSH and CDR2 LQKENI come from the germline V gene. V shed 3 bases, J shed 4 bases, and the junction held 5 bases outside the gene matches. The CDR3 extends over 16 amino acids. For the CDR3, the DNA is TGTGCCAGCTCACCGGTAGCGGGGGGGATTTACAATGAGCAGTTCTTC. It is translated as CASSPVAGGIYNEQFF.

V usage is TRBV10-3 and J usage is TRBJ2-3; 8 positions agree with TRBD1. V lost 6 bases, J lost 1 base, and 0 bases stayed unmatched. The CDR3 contains 13 residues. Germline lookup yields CDR1 ENHRY and CDR2 SYGVKD. CDR3 amino acids: CAIRGQGTDTQYF. The CDR3 nucleotides read TGTGCCATCAGGGGACAGGGCACAGATACGCAGTATTTT.

The V gene is TRBV10-1, the J gene TRBJ2-1, with D possibly being TRBD2 (6 bases). V lost 3 bases, J lost 0 bases, and 9 bases lay in between. Germline values: CDR1 WNHNN, CDR2 SYGVQD (reference sequence). This CDR3 has 15 residues. The CDR3: CASSDGGFSYNEQFF. CDR3 nucleotides: TGCGCCAGCAGTGACGGGGGTTTCTCCTACAATGAGCAGTTCTTC.

This chain joins TRBV2 and TRBJ1-5, with D perhaps matching TRBD1 (6 bases). This CDR3 is 13 amino acids long. V was cut by 4 bases and J by 5 bases, with 9 bases left in between. In germline, CDR1 is SNHLY, CDR2 FYNNEI. The CDR3 sequence: CASSGTDYQPQHF. CDR3 DNA: TGTGCCAGCAGTGGGACAGATTATCAGCCCCAGCATTTT.

DNA of the CDR3: TGTGCCAGCTCACCCCTGGATCGCGGAACAGATACGCAGTATTTT. Amino acids: CASSPLDRGTDTQYF. This chain uses TRBV18 with TRBJ2-3; D is undetermined. The V end lost 3 bases, the J end lost 3 bases, and 13 bases lay between the germline ends. Germline-derived CDR1 and CDR2 are KGHSH and LQKENI. The CDR3 loop spans 15 amino acids.

V and J are TRBV7-6 and TRBJ2-7; weak D call: TRBD2 (6 bases). The CDR3 loop spans 17 amino acids. With 2 bases removed from V and 3 bases from J, the gap between germline ends came to 20 bases. Germline V gene lookup returns CDR1 SGHVS and CDR2 FNYEAQ. The CDR3 is CASSLSDGGYAGYEQYF. The CDR3 coding sequence is TGTGCCAGCAGCTTATCGGACGGGGGATACGCTGGCTACGAGCAGTACTTC.